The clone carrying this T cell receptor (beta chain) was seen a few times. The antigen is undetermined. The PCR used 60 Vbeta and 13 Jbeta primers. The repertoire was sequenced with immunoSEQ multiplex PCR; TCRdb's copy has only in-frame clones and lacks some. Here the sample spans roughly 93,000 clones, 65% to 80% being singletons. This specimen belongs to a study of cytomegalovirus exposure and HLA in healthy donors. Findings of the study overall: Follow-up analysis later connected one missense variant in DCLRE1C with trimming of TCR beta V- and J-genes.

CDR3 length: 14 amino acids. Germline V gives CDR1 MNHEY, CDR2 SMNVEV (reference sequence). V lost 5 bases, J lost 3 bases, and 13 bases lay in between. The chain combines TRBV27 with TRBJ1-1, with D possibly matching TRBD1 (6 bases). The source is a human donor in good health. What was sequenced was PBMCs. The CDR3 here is CASSRRDTHTEAFF. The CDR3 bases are TGTGCCAGCAGTCGCCGGGACACCCACACTGAAGCTTTCTTT.